This is a list of T cell receptor beta chains from one sample in a study of Ad26.COV2.S vaccination and SARS-CoV-2 variants. This table comes from immunoSEQ multiplex PCR, and its TCRdb copy is limited to in-frame clones, with some not included. The table records just over 350,000 clones, 70% to 90% of them present only once. The material sequenced was peripheral blood, taken in a trial of Ad26.COV2.S vaccine versus placebo. The receptors here all came from a person between 18 and 60 years old who received the Ad26.COV2.S COVID-19 vaccine or a placebo. Each CDR3 is given with its conserved first and last residue. Each record gives: V gene, D gene, clone size, J gene, CDR3 protein, CDR3 DNA. A D gene is named only where the DNA matches it firmly. For some rows the clone size is stated as once, few or many, or as a class when expanded; others skip it.

V: TRBV30
D: TRBD1
size: -
J: TRBJ2-7
CDR3: CAWSPRSGTADYEQYF
DNA: TGTGCCTGGAGTCCGAGATCCGGGACAGCGGACTACGAGCAGTACTTC

V: TRBV6-5
D: -
size: few
J: TRBJ1-1
CDR3: CASSRTGQVDTEAFF
DNA: TGTGCCAGCAGCCGGACGGGACAAGTGGACACTGAAGCTTTCTTT

V: TRBV9
D: -
size: -
J: TRBJ2-1
CDR3: CASSVGWGTNEQFF
DNA: TGTGCCAGCAGCGTAGGGTGGGGGACAAATGAGCAGTTCTTC

V: TRBV7-9
D: -
size: -
J: TRBJ1-2
CDR3: CASSSGDKARGYTF
DNA: TGTGCCAGCAGCTCTGGCGACAAGGCGAGGGGCTACACCTTC

V: TRBV6-2/TRBV6-3
D: TRBD1
size: -
J: TRBJ1-2
CDR3: CASSLTGTGGNYGYTF
DNA: TGTGCCAGCAGCTTAACTGGGACAGGAGGAAACTATGGCTACACCTTC

V: TRBV7-9
D: -
size: -
J: TRBJ2-5
CDR3: CASTSSGAGGLETQYF
DNA: TGTGCCAGCACCTCCTCCGGCGCAGGTGGGTTGGAGACCCAGTACTTC

V: TRBV24-1
D: TRBD1
size: -
J: TRBJ2-5
CDR3: CATSDFRQGQETQYF
DNA: TGTGCCACCAGTGATTTCCGACAGGGCCAAGAGACCCAGTACTTC

V: TRBV19
D: TRBD1
size: few
J: TRBJ2-2
CDR3: CASTPMGTGGTGELFF
DNA: TGTGCCAGTACACCAATGGGGACAGGGGGCACCGGGGAGCTGTTTTTT

V: TRBV7-6
D: -
size: -
J: TRBJ1-6
CDR3: CASSLAPQDSGNSPLHF
DNA: TGTGCCAGCAGCTTAGCCCCCCAGGACAGTGGGAATTCACCCCTCCACTTT

V: TRBV4-3
D: -
size: once
J: TRBJ1-1
CDR3: CASSQDYLEVAEAFF
DNA: TGCGCCAGCAGCCAAGATTATCTTGAAGTCGCTGAAGCTTTCTTT

V: TRBV7-8
D: -
size: few
J: TRBJ1-5
CDR3: CASSLALRMQGGHQPQHF
DNA: TGTGCCAGCAGCTTAGCGCTACGCATGCAGGGAGGTCATCAGCCCCAGCATTTT

V: TRBV21-1
D: -
size: -
J: TRBJ2-7
CDR3: CASSKAPYKGTSGSISYEQYF
DNA: TGTGCCAGCAGCAAGGCCCCTTACAAGGGGACTAGCGGGAGTATTTCCTACGAGCAGTACTTC

V: TRBV7-8
D: -
size: -
J: TRBJ1-6
CDR3: CASSLVGEYNSPLHF
DNA: TGTGCCAGCAGCTTAGTCGGGGAGTATAATTCACCCCTCCACTTT

V: TRBV15
D: -
size: -
J: TRBJ1-4
CDR3: CATSRINEKLFF
DNA: TGTGCCACCAGCAGGATTAATGAAAAACTGTTTTTT

V: TRBV6-1
D: TRBD1
size: few
J: TRBJ2-6
CDR3: CASSEALTGVGANVLTF
DNA: TGTGCCAGCAGTGAAGCCCTTACAGGGGTTGGGGCCAACGTCCTGACTTTC

V: TRBV30
D: -
size: -
J: TRBJ1-1
CDR3: CAWSVLSGDTEAFF
DNA: TGTGCCTGGAGTGTACTTTCGGGGGACACTGAAGCTTTCTTT

V: TRBV14
D: -
size: once
J: TRBJ2-7
CDR3: CASSFDGYEQYF
DNA: TGTGCCAGCAGCTTCGACGGTTACGAGCAGTACTTC

V: TRBV9
D: -
size: -
J: TRBJ2-2
CDR3: CASSVGLDNTGELFF
DNA: TGTGCCAGCAGCGTAGGGCTGGACAACACCGGGGAGCTGTTTTTT

V: TRBV5-6
D: -
size: -
J: TRBJ1-5
CDR3: CASSLIGQPQHF
DNA: TGTGCCAGCAGCTTGATCGGACAGCCCCAGCATTTT

V: TRBV7-2
D: -
size: -
J: TRBJ2-7
CDR3: CASSLGSAYEQYF
DNA: TGTGCCAGCAGCTTAGGCTCTGCCTACGAGCAGTACTTC

V: TRBV5-1
D: -
size: once
J: TRBJ2-5
CDR3: CASSLVTDETQYF
DNA: TGCGCCAGCAGCTTGGTGACGGACGAGACCCAGTACTTC

V: TRBV7-9
D: -
size: -
J: TRBJ2-1
CDR3: CASSLVSRARGVNEQFF
DNA: TGTGCCAGCAGCTTAGTTTCTCGGGCCAGGGGGGTAAATGAGCAGTTCTTC

V: TRBV6-5
D: TRBD2
size: -
J: TRBJ2-7
CDR3: CASSFVGGNSYEQYF
DNA: TGTGCCAGCAGCTTCGTGGGGGGGAACTCCTACGAGCAGTACTTC

V: TRBV4-3
D: TRBD2
size: -
J: TRBJ2-1
CDR3: CASSPRAGGVNNEQFF
DNA: TGCGCCAGCAGCCCTCGGGCGGGAGGGGTAAACAATGAGCAGTTCTTC

V: TRBV5-6
D: TRBD2
size: -
J: TRBJ2-7
CDR3: CASSYGTSGISYEQYF
DNA: TGTGCCAGCAGTTACGGGACTAGCGGGATCTCCTACGAGCAGTACTTC

V: TRBV21-1
D: -
size: -
J: TRBJ2-7
CDR3: CASSKGWTSGGCSYEQYF
DNA: TGTGCCAGCAGCAAAGGTTGGACTAGCGGGGGGTGTAGCTACGAGCAGTACTTC

V: TRBV6-2/TRBV6-3
D: -
size: -
J: TRBJ2-3
CDR3: CASSYGWTQYF
DNA: TGTGCCAGCAGTTATGGGTGGACGCAGTATTTT

V: TRBV7-9
D: -
size: once
J: TRBJ1-1
CDR3: CASTLMGNTEAFF
DNA: TGTGCCAGCACCTTAATGGGGAACACTGAAGCTTTCTTT

V: TRBV15
D: -
size: -
J: TRBJ2-7
CDR3: CATSRDNGGRSYEQYF
DNA: TGTGCCACCAGCAGAGATAATGGGGGTAGATCCTACGAGCAGTACTTC